This TCR beta chain is from a study of T cells after posttransplantation cyclophosphamide. Study conclusions and caveats: Later post-transplant blood repertoires were often dominated by donor CD8+ memory clones. TRB overlap between skin or GI tissue T cells and blood was limited. Recipient CMV seropositivity and CMV reactivation strongly tracked TRB clonality.

Trimming cost V 8 bases and J 2 bases, with 10 bases left between them. The CDR3 length is 12 residues. Germline CDR1 and CDR2: WSHSY and SAAADI. Repertoires were generated with immunoSEQ multiplex PCR, while TCRdb's copy carries only in-frame clones and drops some. Listed for the sample are over 35,000 clones, none seen a single time. There are many counts of this clone. Its target is not known. V gene TRBV10-2 combines with J gene TRBJ2-7; no clear D gene. The sample comprised PBMCs. The sequence was obtained from a man between 50 and 59 years old in good health, CMV-negative, and a related stem cell transplant donor. This CDR3 reads CASGDPTYEQYF. The CDR3 DNA follows: TGCGCCAGCGGAGACCCTACCTACGAGCAGTACTTC.